The 27 T cell receptor beta chains listed next were all sequenced from one sample in a study of CD4 T cells in relation to SARS-CoV-2 and coronaviruses. Sequencing was performed with immunoSEQ multiplex PCR; in TCRdb, only in-frame clones are kept and a portion is missing. This repertoire shows some 70,000 clones, more than 85% found once; its top ten account for approximately 0.21%. Unexposed donor CD4+ T cells date from about 2011-2018, before the COVID-19 pandemic. Material for sequencing was naive CD4+ T cells from PBMCs. Subset denoted: naive CD4+ T cells isolated by negative enrichment. The receptors were sampled from a human donor in good health.

This chain links TRBV10-3 with TRBJ2-5; 14 bases map to TRBD2. The CDR3 runs to 17 residues. Germline values: CDR1 ENHRY, CDR2 SYGVKD. V lost 4 bases and J lost 4; bases outside the gene matches: 8. The CDR3 coding sequence is TGTGCCATCAGTGGATCCACGGGACTAGCGGGAGTAGAGACCCAGTACTTC. It encodes CAISGSTGLAGVETQYF.

V and J are TRBV4-3 and TRBJ1-1; no firm D call. The germline V gene has CDR1 LGHNA and CDR2 YSLEER. Between the trimmed V and J ends, which lost 4 bases and 1 base, there was a span of 7 bases. The CDR3 has 13 residues. The CDR3 sequence is CASSRTRNTEAFF. CDR3 DNA sequence: TGCGCCAGCAGCCGAACAAGGAACACTGAAGCTTTCTTT.

The J gene is TRBJ2-4, the V gene TRBV5-4, with unresolved D. Trimming cost V 3 bases and J 1 base, with 11 bases left between them. This CDR3 is built from 15 residues. Looked up from germline, CDR1 is SGHNT and CDR2 is YYREEE (reference sequence). The CDR3 sequence: CASSSTGAAKNIQYF. Here the CDR3 DNA reads TGTGCCAGCAGCTCAACGGGCGCGGCCAAAAACATTCAGTACTTC. The full variable domain, in which reference TRBV5-4 and TRBJ2-4 provide the parts outside the CDR3, is ETGVTQSPTHLIKTRGQQVTLRCSSQSGHNTVSWYQQALGQGPQFIFQYYREEENGRGNFPPRFSGLQFPNYSSELNVNALELDDSALYLCASSSTGAAKNIQYFGAGTRLSVL.

CDR3 residues: CASSQGRGIGTEKLFF. The CDR3 DNA follows: TGCGCCAGCAGCCAGGGACGGGGCATTGGCACTGAAAAACTGTTTTTT. The chain has TRBV5-1 and TRBJ1-4, with D tentatively TRBD1 (5 bases). The CDR3 sequence is 16 residues long. Germline lookup yields CDR1 SGHRS and CDR2 YFSETQ. The V gene lost 4 bases and the J gene lost 7 bases, with 20 bases spanning the gap.

The chain recombines TRBV5-1 with TRBJ2-5; 10 bases agree with TRBD1. Looked up from germline, CDR1 is SGHRS and CDR2 is YFSETQ. The CDR3 runs 16 residues. Germline trimming cut 3 bases from V and 0 bases from J; bases unmatched to any gene: 5. CDR3 DNA sequence: TGCGCCAGCAGCTGGGGACAGGGGCCCTACCAAGAGACCCAGTACTTC. Protein: CASSWGQGPYQETQYF.

The chain employs TRBV19 and TRBJ1-1; D is unclear. Trimming removed 3 bases at V and 2 bases at J, with 10 bases between. CDR3 size: 14 residues. Germline CDR1 is LNHDA and CDR2 is SQIVND (reference sequence). This CDR3 reads CASSMIAGNTEAFF. For the CDR3, the DNA is TGTGCCAGTAGTATGATAGCGGGTAACACTGAAGCTTTCTTT.

This clone was detected only a few times. The gene calls are TRBV25-1 and TRBJ2-3, with D possibly TRBD2 on 6 matching bases. CDR3 length: 15 residues. In germline, CDR1 is MGHDK, CDR2 SYGVNS. The V end lost 4 bases, the J end lost 0 bases, and 11 bases lay between the germline ends. The CDR3 sequence: CASSGAGPSTDTQYF. The DNA for the CDR3 is TGTGCCAGCAGTGGGGCGGGACCTAGCACAGATACGCAGTATTTT.

This chain links TRBV7-9 with TRBJ2-2; TRBD2 matches at 8 bases. V was pared by 6 bases and J by 3 bases, with 6 bases of the junction left unmatched. CDR1 is SEHNR and CDR2 is FQNEAQ in the germline V gene (reference sequence). The CDR3 runs 15 residues. DNA for the CDR3: TGTGCCAGCAGATTTTTCGGGAGGGACACCGGGGAGCTGTTTTTT. Amino acid sequence: CASRFFGRDTGELFF.

The rearrangement joins TRBV10-3 to TRBJ2-2; TRBD2 aligns across 11 bases. Germline values: CDR1 ENHRY, CDR2 SYGVKD. The J segment lost 4 bases and the V segment lost 2 bases, leaving 6 bases of the junction unmatched. This CDR3 region has 17 residues. The CDR3 loop is CAISEVAGGTSTGELFF. The CDR3 nucleotides read TGTGCCATCAGTGAGGTAGCGGGGGGGACGAGCACCGGGGAGCTGTTTTTT.

The rearrangement joins TRBV7-9 to TRBJ2-1, with TRBD1 matching over 10 bases. Germline loops: CDR1 SEHNR, CDR2 FQNEAQ (reference sequence). CDR3 length: 15 residues. Trimming cost V 5 bases and J 2 bases; bases outside gene matches: 3. CDR3 bases: TGTGCCAGCAGCAAAGGGACAGGGGCCTACAATGAGCAGTTCTTC. Its translation is CASSKGTGAYNEQFF.

This clone was counted once. The V gene is TRBV3-1 (or the pseudogene TRBV3-2), the J gene TRBJ2-3; the D gene could be TRBD1 or TRBD2 (6 bases each). The CDR3 contains 14 residues. In germline, CDR1 is LGHDT, CDR2 YNNKEL (reference sequence). V was cut by 5 bases and J by 5 bases, with 14 bases left in between. CDR3 residues: CASSLRGAVDTQYF. The DNA for the CDR3 is TGTGCCAGCAGCTTAAGGGGGGCGGTAGATACGCAGTATTTT.

J is TRBJ2-5 and V is TRBV6-7, with D uncertain. TRBV6-7 is given ORF status, its function remaining uncertain. The V end was cut by 2 bases, the J end by 2 bases, with 9 bases between. The CDR3 extends over 14 amino acids. CDR3 sequence (DNA): TGTGCCAGCAGTTACGGCGCAATACAAGAGACCCAGTACTTC. Protein: CASSYGAIQETQYF.

J is TRBJ1-5 and V is TRBV7-8, with 10 bases matching TRBD1. Losses at the gene ends were 5 bases for V and 7 bases for J; bases not matched to a gene: 5. The CDR3 is 14 residues long. Per the germline V gene, CDR1 is SGHVS and CDR2 is FQNEAQ. The CDR3 sequence: CASSPGTGVQPQHF. The CDR3 DNA is TGTGCCAGCAGCCCCGGGACAGGGGTGCAGCCCCAGCATTTT.

J is TRBJ1-1 and V is TRBV5-1, with D maybe TRBD1 (5 bases). Germline CDR1 SGHRS, CDR2 YFSETQ. V lost 0 bases and J lost 3, with 6 bases in between. The CDR3 consists of 13 residues. In DNA form, the CDR3 reads TGCGCCAGCAGCTTGGAGGGACACACTGAAGCTTTCTTT. It encodes CASSLEGHTEAFF.

V and J are TRBV2 and TRBJ2-2; the D call may be TRBD1 or TRBD2 (5 bases each). The CDR3 is 15 residues long. Trimming cost V 7 bases and J 7 bases, with 19 bases left between them. In germline, CDR1 is SNHLY, CDR2 FYNNEI. CDR3 amino acids: CASIQDSGYGGELFF. The CDR3 DNA reads as TGTGCCAGCATACAGGACTCCGGATATGGCGGGGAGCTGTTTTTT. Looking up the rest from reference TRBV2 and TRBJ2-2 gives the full variable domain: EPEVTQTPSHQVTQMGQEVILRCVPISNHLYFYWYRQILGQKVEFLVSFYNNEISEKSEIFDDQFSVERPDGSNFTLKIRSTKLEDSAMYFCASIQDSGYGGELFFGEGSRLTVL.

The rearrangement uses TRBV19 and TRBJ1-2, with 8 nucleotides matching TRBD1. Germline CDR1 and CDR2: LNHDA and SQIVND (reference sequence). J gave up 4 bases and V 6 bases, and 4 bases lay outside the gene matches. This CDR3 has 13 residues. DNA for the CDR3: TGTGCCAGTAGGGATACAGGGGGCTATGGCTACACCTTC. Residues: CASRDTGGYGYTF.

The chain employs TRBV28 and TRBJ2-5, with unresolved D. The CDR3 has 15 amino acids. The V and J ends lost 6 bases and 5 bases respectively, with 19 bases between them. CDR1 and CDR2 (germline): MDHEN, SYDVKM. The DNA for the CDR3 is TGTGCCAGCAGCCCTCGTAGGGTGTTAGGTGAGACCCAGTACTTC. It codes for CASSPRRVLGETQYF.

This rearrangement joins TRBV18 to TRBJ1-1; no reliable D call. The V gene lost 3 bases and the J gene lost 5 bases, with 10 bases spanning the gap. Germline V gives CDR1 KGHSH, CDR2 LQKENI. The length of the CDR3 is 13 residues. CDR3 amino acids: CASSPGIGTEAFF. The DNA for the CDR3 is TGTGCCAGCTCACCGGGGATAGGGACTGAAGCTTTCTTT.

This clone appeared a few times. This rearrangement joins TRBV18 to TRBJ2-3, with 11 bases fitting TRBD2. The CDR3 length is 19 residues. The trim removed 3 bases at V and 0 bases at J, leaving 11 bases unmatched. Germline-derived CDR1 and CDR2 are KGHSH and LQKENI. The CDR3 protein is CASSPIPGLAETSTDTQYF. The CDR3 nucleotides read TGTGCCAGCTCACCGATACCGGGACTAGCGGAGACTAGCACAGATACGCAGTATTTT.

The chain is built from TRBV5-1 and TRBJ1-3; perhaps TRBD1 as D (5 bases). The CDR3 consists of 14 residues. V was trimmed by 4 bases and J by 1 base, leaving 9 bases between them. The V gene's germline CDR1 is SGHRS and CDR2 YFSETQ. In DNA form, the CDR3 reads TGCGCCAGCAGCGTCGGGGGGTCTGGAAACACCATATATTTT. Protein product: CASSVGGSGNTIYF.

The chain recombines TRBV6-2 or TRBV6-3 with TRBJ1-3; 9 bases agree with TRBD1. The CDR3 contains 17 residues. V trimming: 5 bases; J trimming: 0 bases; junction bases outside the gene matches: 8. CDR1 and CDR2 from the germline V gene are MNHEY and SVGEGT. The CDR3 here is CASSARTGEVSGNTIYF. For the CDR3, the DNA is TGTGCCAGCAGTGCCCGGACAGGGGAAGTCTCTGGAAACACCATATATTTT.

The chain couples TRBV24-1 to TRBJ1-2; 7 nucleotides agree with TRBD1. The ends lost 5 bases at V and 3 bases at J; junction bases unmatched: 8. Germline V gene data show CDR1 as KGHDR and CDR2 as SFDVKD. The CDR3 spans 15 residues. This CDR3 is CATSAWDSGHYGYTF. DNA for the CDR3: TGTGCCACCAGTGCCTGGGACAGCGGGCACTATGGCTACACCTTC.

The chain links TRBV5-1 to TRBJ2-5; weak D call: TRBD2 (6 bases). The CDR3 is made up of 14 amino acids. Trimming pared 4 bases from V and 1 base from J, leaving 11 bases between. Germline lookup yields CDR1 SGHRS and CDR2 YFSETQ. The CDR3 protein is CASSIGTSQETQYF. CDR3 DNA: TGCGCCAGCAGCATCGGGACTTCCCAAGAGACCCAGTACTTC.

This rearrangement joins TRBV6-6 to TRBJ2-7; 7 bases fit TRBD1. Per germline, CDR1 MNHNY and CDR2 SVGAGI (reference sequence). The CDR3 covers 16 residues. The V and J ends lost 6 bases and 0 bases, in that order; junction bases with no gene match: 11. The CDR3 sequence is CASRPPRDRSSYEQYF. DNA for the CDR3: TGTGCCAGCAGGCCCCCCCGGGACAGAAGCTCCTACGAGCAGTACTTC.

J is TRBJ1-5 and V is TRBV3-1 (or the pseudogene TRBV3-2); 8 nucleotides agree with TRBD1. The CDR3 length is 15 residues. The V gene end was trimmed by 1 base and the J gene end by 5 bases; junction bases not matched to a gene: 4. Germline CDR1 LGHDT, CDR2 YNNKEL (reference sequence). The CDR3 reads CASSQAGTGDQPQHF. As DNA, the CDR3 is TGTGCCAGCAGCCAAGCCGGGACAGGCGATCAGCCCCAGCATTTT.

This sequence joins TRBV30 and TRBJ1-6; TRBD1 agrees at 9 bases. J lost 9 bases, V lost 5 bases, and 8 bases had no gene match. Germline CDR1 reads GTSNPN; CDR2 reads SVGIG (reference sequence). The CDR3 runs 14 residues. The CDR3 DNA reads as TGTGCCTGGGGGACGGGACAGGGATCTTCACCCCTCCACTTT. It encodes CAWGTGQGSSPLHF. The full variable domain, its missing parts supplied by reference TRBV30 and TRBJ1-6, is SQTIHQWPATLVQPVGSPLSLECTVEGTSNPNLYWYRQAAGRGLQLLFYSVGIGQISSEVPQNLSASRPQDRQFILSSKKLLLSDSGFYLCAWGTGQGSSPLHFGNGTRLTVT.

The chain combines TRBV10-3 with TRBJ2-3; the match to TRBD1 covers 10 bases. The CDR3 totals 15 residues. Per germline, CDR1 ENHRY and CDR2 SYGVKD. J lost 4 bases, V lost 5 bases, and 6 bases had no gene match. CDR3 sequence reads: CAISNRDRGSDTQYF. In DNA, the CDR3 is TGTGCCATCAGTAACCGGGACAGGGGTTCAGATACGCAGTATTTT.